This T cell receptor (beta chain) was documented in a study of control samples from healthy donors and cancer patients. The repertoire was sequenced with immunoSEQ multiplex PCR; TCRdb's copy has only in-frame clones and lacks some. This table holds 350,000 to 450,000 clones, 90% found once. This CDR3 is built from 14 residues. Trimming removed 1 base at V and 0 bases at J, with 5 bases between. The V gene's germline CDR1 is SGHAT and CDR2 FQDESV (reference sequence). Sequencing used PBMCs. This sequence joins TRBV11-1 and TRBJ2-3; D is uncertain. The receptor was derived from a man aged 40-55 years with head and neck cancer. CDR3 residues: CASSLGPSTDTQYF. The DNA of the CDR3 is TGTGCCAGCAGCTTAGGCCCTAGCACAGATACGCAGTATTTT.